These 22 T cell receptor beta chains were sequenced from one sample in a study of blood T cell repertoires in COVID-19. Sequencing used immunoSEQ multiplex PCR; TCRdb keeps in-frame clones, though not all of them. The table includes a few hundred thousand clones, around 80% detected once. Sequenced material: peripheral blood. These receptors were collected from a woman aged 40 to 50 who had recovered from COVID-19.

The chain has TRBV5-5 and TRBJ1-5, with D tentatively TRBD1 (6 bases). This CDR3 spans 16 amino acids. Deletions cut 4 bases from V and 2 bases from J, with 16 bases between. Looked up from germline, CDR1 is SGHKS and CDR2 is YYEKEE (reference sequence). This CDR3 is CASSRNRGGGNQPQHF. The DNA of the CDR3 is TGTGCCAGCAGCCGAAACCGAGGGGGAGGCAATCAGCCCCAGCATTTT.

The CDR3 reads CASSQGVGQPQHF. DNA of the CDR3: TGTGCCAGCAGTCAGGGGGTCGGACAGCCCCAGCATTTT. V usage is TRBV12-3 or TRBV12-4 and J usage is TRBJ1-5, with 7 bases identical to TRBD1. V shed 5 bases and J 7 bases; nucleotides not matched to a gene: 5. CDR3 length: 13 amino acids.

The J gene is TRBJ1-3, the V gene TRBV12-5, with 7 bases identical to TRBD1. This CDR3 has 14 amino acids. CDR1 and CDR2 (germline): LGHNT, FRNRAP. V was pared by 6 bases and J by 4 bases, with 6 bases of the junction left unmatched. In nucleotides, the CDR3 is TGTGCTAGTGGACCTACAGGGGACGGAAACACCATATATTTT. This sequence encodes CASGPTGDGNTIYF.

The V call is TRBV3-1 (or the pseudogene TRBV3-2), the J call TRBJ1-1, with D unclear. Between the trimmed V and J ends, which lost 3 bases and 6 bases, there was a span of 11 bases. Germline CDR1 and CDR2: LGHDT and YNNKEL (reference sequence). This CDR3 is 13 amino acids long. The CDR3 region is CASSHPGGAEAFF. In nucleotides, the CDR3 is TGTGCCAGCAGCCACCCGGGTGGCGCTGAAGCTTTCTTT.

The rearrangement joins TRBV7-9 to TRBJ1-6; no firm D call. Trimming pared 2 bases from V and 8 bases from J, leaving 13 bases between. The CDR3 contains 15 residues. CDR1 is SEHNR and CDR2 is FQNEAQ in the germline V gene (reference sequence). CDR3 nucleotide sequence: TGTGCCAGCAGCTTAACGCCTGTATTAGATTCACCCCTCCACTTT. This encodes CASSLTPVLDSPLHF.

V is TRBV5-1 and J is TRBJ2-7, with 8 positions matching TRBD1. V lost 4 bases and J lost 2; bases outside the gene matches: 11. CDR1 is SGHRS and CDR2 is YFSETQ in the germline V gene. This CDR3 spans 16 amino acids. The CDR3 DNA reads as TGCGCCAGCAGCCACTCCCGTGGACAGGGCACCTACGAGCAGTACTTC. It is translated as CASSHSRGQGTYEQYF.

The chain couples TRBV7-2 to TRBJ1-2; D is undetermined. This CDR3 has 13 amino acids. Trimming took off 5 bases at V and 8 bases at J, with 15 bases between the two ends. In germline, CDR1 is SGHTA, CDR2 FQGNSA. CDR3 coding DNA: TGTGCCAGCAGCACCGGGATCTCGCGGGGCTACACCTTC. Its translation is CASSTGISRGYTF.

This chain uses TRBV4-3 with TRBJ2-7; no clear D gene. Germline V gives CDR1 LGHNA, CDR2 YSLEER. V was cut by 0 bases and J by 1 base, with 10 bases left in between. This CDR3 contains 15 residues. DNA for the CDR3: TGCGCCAGCAGCCAAGATATGAGTGTTTCCTACGAGCAGTACTTC. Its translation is CASSQDMSVSYEQYF.

CDR3 nucleotides: TGCAGTGCGACAATGAACACTGAAGCTTTCTTT. It translates to CSATMNTEAFF. This chain connects TRBV20-1 to TRBJ1-1; D gene unclear. Germline assignment: CDR1 DFQATT and CDR2 SNEGSKA (reference sequence). The V end was cut by 6 bases, the J end by 0 bases, with 5 bases between. This CDR3 spans 11 amino acids.

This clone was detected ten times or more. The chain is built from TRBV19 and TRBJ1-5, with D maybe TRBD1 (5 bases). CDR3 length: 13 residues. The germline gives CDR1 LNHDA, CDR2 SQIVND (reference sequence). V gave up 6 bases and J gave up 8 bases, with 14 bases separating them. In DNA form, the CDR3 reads TGTGCCAGTAGATCGGACCTAGGGGAGCCCCAGCATTTT. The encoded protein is CASRSDLGEPQHF.

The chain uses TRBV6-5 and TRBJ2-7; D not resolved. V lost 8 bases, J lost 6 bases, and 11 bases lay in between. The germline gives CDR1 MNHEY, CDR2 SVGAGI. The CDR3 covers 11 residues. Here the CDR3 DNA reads TGTGCCAGCGCTATTAATGGCGAGCAGTACTTC. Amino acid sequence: CASAINGEQYF.

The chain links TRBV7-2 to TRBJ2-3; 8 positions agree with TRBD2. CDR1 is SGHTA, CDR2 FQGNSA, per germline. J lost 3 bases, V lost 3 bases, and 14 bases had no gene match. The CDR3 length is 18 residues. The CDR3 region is CASSFSMSGGVLTDTQYF. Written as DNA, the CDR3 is TGTGCCAGCAGCTTTTCCATGAGCGGGGGAGTACTGACAGATACGCAGTATTTT.

In DNA form, the CDR3 reads TGCGCCAGCAGCCCGGGACAAACTTGGGGGAATGAGCAGTTCTTC. Translation: CASSPGQTWGNEQFF. This chain links TRBV5-1 with TRBJ2-1, with D tentatively TRBD1 (6 bases). Germline V gives CDR1 SGHRS, CDR2 YFSETQ. The CDR3 has 15 residues. Trimming shortened V by 4 bases and J by 7 bases, and 18 bases separated the two germline ends.

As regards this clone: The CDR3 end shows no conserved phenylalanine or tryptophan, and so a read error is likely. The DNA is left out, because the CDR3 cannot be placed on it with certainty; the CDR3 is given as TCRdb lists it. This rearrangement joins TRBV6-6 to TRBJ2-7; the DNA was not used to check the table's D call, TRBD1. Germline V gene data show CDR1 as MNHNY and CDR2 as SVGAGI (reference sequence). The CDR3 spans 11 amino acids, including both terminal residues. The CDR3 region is CASSQAGVPFL.

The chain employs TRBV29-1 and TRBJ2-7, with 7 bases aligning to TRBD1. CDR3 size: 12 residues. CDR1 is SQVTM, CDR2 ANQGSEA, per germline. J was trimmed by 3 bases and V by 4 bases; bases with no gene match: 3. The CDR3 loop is CSVGTGFYEQYF. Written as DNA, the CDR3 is TGCAGCGTTGGGACAGGTTTCTACGAGCAGTACTTC.

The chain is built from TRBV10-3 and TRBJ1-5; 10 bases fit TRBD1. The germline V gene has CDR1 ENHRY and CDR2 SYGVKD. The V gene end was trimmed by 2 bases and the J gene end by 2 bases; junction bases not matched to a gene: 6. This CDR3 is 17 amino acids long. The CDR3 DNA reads TGTGCCATCAGTGAGGATATGGGGACAGGGGGCAATCAGCCCCAGCATTTT. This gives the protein CAISEDMGTGGNQPQHF.

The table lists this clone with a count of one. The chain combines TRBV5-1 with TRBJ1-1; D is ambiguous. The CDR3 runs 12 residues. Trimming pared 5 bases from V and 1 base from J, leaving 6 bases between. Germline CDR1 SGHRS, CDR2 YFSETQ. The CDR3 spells CASSSGNTEAFF. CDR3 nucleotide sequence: TGCGCCAGCAGTTCGGGGAACACTGAAGCTTTCTTT. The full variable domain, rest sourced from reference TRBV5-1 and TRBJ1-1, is KAGVTQTPRYLIKTRGQQVTLSCSPISGHRSVSWYQQTPGQGLQFLFEYFSETQRNKGNFPGRFSGRQFSNSRSEMNVSTLELGDSALYLCASSSGNTEAFFGQGTRLTVV.

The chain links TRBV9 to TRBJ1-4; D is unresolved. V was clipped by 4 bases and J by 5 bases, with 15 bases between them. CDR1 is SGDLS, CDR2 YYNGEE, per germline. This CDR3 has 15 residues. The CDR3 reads CASSLQATPNEKLFF. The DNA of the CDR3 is TGTGCCAGCAGCCTGCAGGCGACACCGAATGAAAAACTGTTTTTT.

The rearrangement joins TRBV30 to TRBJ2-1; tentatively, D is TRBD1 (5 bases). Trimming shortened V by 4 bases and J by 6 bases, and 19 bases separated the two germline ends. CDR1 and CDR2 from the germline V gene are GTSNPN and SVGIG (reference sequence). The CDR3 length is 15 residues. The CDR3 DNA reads TGTGCCTGGATTTCAGGGCTAGGCTGGTCCAATGAGCAGTTCTTC. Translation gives CAWISGLGWSNEQFF.

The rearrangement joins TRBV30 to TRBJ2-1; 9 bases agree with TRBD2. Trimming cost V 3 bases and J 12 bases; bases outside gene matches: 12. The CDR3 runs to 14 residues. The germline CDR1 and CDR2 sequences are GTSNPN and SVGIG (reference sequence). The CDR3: CAWRERGAPQVQFF. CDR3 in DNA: TGTGCCTGGAGAGAGCGGGGGGCCCCCCAGGTGCAGTTCTTC.

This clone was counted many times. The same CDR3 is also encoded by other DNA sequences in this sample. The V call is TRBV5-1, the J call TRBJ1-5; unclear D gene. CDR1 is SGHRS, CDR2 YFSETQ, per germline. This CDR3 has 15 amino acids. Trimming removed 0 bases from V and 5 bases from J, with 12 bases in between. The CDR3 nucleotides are TGCGCCAGCAGCTTGGTGGCGGGGAGTGATCAGCCCCAGCATTTT. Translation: CASSLVAGSDQPQHF. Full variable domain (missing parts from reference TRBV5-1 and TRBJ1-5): KAGVTQTPRYLIKTRGQQVTLSCSPISGHRSVSWYQQTPGQGLQFLFEYFSETQRNKGNFPGRFSGRQFSNSRSEMNVSTLELGDSALYLCASSLVAGSDQPQHFGDGTRLSIL.

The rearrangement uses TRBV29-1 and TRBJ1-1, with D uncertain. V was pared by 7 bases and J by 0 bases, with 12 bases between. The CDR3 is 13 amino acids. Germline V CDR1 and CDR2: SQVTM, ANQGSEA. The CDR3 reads CSGSTQVNTEAFF. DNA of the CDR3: TGCAGCGGTAGTACTCAGGTGAACACTGAAGCTTTCTTT.